These 28 T cell receptor beta chains originate from one sample sequenced in a study of human T cells and chemical hapten exposure. Using its own MiXCR run on the RACE reads, TCRdb lists one record per CDR3 protein. Among approximately 49,000 distinct CDR3 sequences listed, less than 9.5% were seen once. Time point meaning: patch test 1, 2 weeks after DPC sensitization. The treatment here: therapeutic diphenylcyclopropenone sensitization with weekly scalp DPC. The source material was whole blood, sampled in connection with sensitization to the hapten diphenylcyclopropenone (DPC). The source is a woman in her forties or fifties with alopecia areata. Some clones in this sample may be carry-over from other donors' samples.

At least ten counts were recorded for this clonotype. The CDR3 DNA reads as TGTGCCAGCAGTAAGGGTACCGGGGAGCTGTTTTTT. Residues: CASSKGTGELFF. V usage is TRBV12-3 or TRBV12-4 and J usage is TRBJ2-2; the D is unclear. V was clipped by 5 bases and J by 5 bases, with 6 bases between them. This CDR3 is 12 amino acids long.

Ten or more counts support this clonotype. This sequence joins TRBV30 and TRBJ2-7; TRBD2 agrees at 9 bases. The CDR3 is 13 amino acids. Germline-derived CDR1 and CDR2 are GTSNPN and SVGIG (reference sequence). CDR3 sequence reads: CGVLAGGSYEQYF. Written as DNA, the CDR3 is TGTGGTGTATTGGCGGGAGGGTCCTACGAGCAGTACTTC.

This clonotype was seen at least ten times. The V and J genes are TRBV29-1 and TRBJ2-2, with TRBD2 matching 9 bases. The CDR3 extends over 15 amino acids. Germline-derived CDR1 and CDR2 are SQVTM and ANQGSEA. With 4 bases clipped from V and 3 bases from J, the junction kept 6 bases outside the gene matches. The CDR3 protein is CSVVISGSDTGELFF. The CDR3 DNA follows: TGCAGCGTTGTGATTAGCGGGAGCGACACCGGGGAGCTGTTTTTT.

This clonotype showed up many times. This chain links TRBV11-3 with TRBJ2-7, with a possible D match to TRBD2 (5 bases). The CDR3 totals 11 residues. Germline V gene lookup returns CDR1 SGHNT and CDR2 YENEEA. The germline V and J ends were trimmed by 8 bases and 5 bases, with 10 bases remaining between them. The CDR3 DNA follows: TGTGCCAGCGCGGCGGGCGACGAGCAGTACTTC. It specifies CASAAGDEQYF.

This clonotype came up many times. This chain connects TRBV18 to TRBJ1-2; D possibly corresponds to TRBD1 (5 bases). V lost 6 bases, J lost 2 bases, and 16 bases lay in between. The CDR3 length is 15 residues. The germline V gene has CDR1 KGHSH and CDR2 LQKENI. The CDR3: CASSPRGPTNYGYTF. CDR3 in DNA: TGTGCCAGCTCGCCCCGGGGCCCGACCAACTATGGCTACACCTTC.

This clonotype appeared many times. V is TRBV29-1 and J is TRBJ2-7; D unclear. Trimming left V 5 bases short and J 0 bases short, with 5 bases between. The length of the CDR3 is 11 residues. Germline V gene sequence: CDR1 SQVTM, CDR2 ANQGSEA. Here the CDR3 DNA reads TGCAGCGTTCGCAACTCCTACGAGCAGTACTTC. Its translation: CSVRNSYEQYF.

This clonotype has just a few counts. V and J are TRBV2 and TRBJ2-1, with 9 bases that match TRBD2. CDR3 length equals 16 residues. The germline V gene has CDR1 SNHLY and CDR2 FYNNEI. With V trimmed by 2 bases and J by 5 bases, 7 bases remained unmatched. The CDR3 DNA sequence: TGTGCCAGCAGTGAAAGTGGGCTAGCGGGACACAATGAGCAGTTCTTC. This sequence encodes CASSESGLAGHNEQFF.

CDR3 region: CASSRGRHSNQPQHF. CDR3 nucleotides: TGTGCCAGCAGCCGAGGGCGCCATAGCAATCAGCCCCAGCATTTT. This chain connects TRBV3-1 to TRBJ1-5, with D unclear. CDR3 size: 15 residues. CDR1 and CDR2 (germline): LGHDT, YNNKEL (reference sequence). Trimming took 4 bases from V and 0 from J, leaving 10 bases between them.

This rearrangement joins TRBV28 to TRBJ2-1, with 16 nucleotides matching TRBD2. Germline-derived CDR1 and CDR2 are MDHEN and SYDVKM. The CDR3 is 16 residues long. With 5 bases clipped from V and 8 bases from J, the junction kept 6 bases outside the gene matches. The CDR3 DNA reads as TGTGCCAGCAGTCCAGGGACTAGCGGGAGGGTAGATGAGCAGTTCTTC. It specifies CASSPGTSGRVDEQFF. The full variable domain, in which reference TRBV28 and TRBJ2-1 provide the parts outside the CDR3, is DVKVTQSSRYLVKRTGEKVFLECVQDMDHENMFWYRQDPGLGLRLIYFSYDVKMKEKGDIPEGYSVSREKKERFSLILESASTNQTSMYLCASSPGTSGRVDEQFFGPGTRLTVL.

This clonotype was counted a few times. J is TRBJ2-5 and V is TRBV2; TRBD2 might be the D (6 bases). The germline CDR1 and CDR2 sequences are SNHLY and FYNNEI. The CDR3 has 14 residues. Trimming took 10 bases from V and 1 from J, leaving 16 bases between them. For the CDR3, the DNA is TGTGCCACTCCGAGGGCGGGGCTCCAAGAGACCCAGTACTTC. Residues: CATPRAGLQETQYF.

This clonotype was seen a handful of times. V is TRBV7-2 and J is TRBJ2-1; D may be TRBD1 or TRBD2 (6 bases each). The CDR3 has 17 residues. V was trimmed by 5 bases and J by 0 bases, leaving 17 bases between them. The germline CDR1 and CDR2 sequences are SGHTA and FQGNSA. The CDR3 region is CASSRRGPGNSYNEQFF. The CDR3 bases are TGTGCCAGCAGCCGCCGGGGGCCAGGGAACTCCTACAATGAGCAGTTCTTC.

In its sample, this clonotype was seen many times. The chain employs TRBV29-1 and TRBJ2-2; a possible D gene is TRBD1 (6 bases). V shed 7 bases and J shed 4 bases, with 19 bases lying between them. The CDR3 consists of 15 residues. The germline V gene encodes CDR1 SQVTM and CDR2 ANQGSEA. The CDR3 region is CSAGSSGAPTGELFF. CDR3 in DNA: TGCAGCGCCGGATCATCAGGGGCCCCCACCGGGGAGCTGTTTTTT.

Only a few counts were recorded for this clonotype. The chain combines TRBV4-1 with TRBJ2-1; no definite D call. The CDR3 runs to 14 residues. Deletions cut 4 bases from V and 6 bases from J, with 13 bases between. Germline V gene data show CDR1 as MGHRA and CDR2 as YSYEKL. The CDR3 DNA reads as TGCGCCAGCAGCCCCCGAACCGTCTTCAATGAGCAGTTCTTC. This sequence encodes CASSPRTVFNEQFF.

This clonotype has ten or more counts. The rearrangement joins TRBV3-1 to TRBJ1-2, with 8 positions matching TRBD1. The V and J ends lost 4 bases and 6 bases, in that order; junction bases with no gene match: 16. CDR1 is LGHDT and CDR2 is YNNKEL in the germline V gene (reference sequence). The CDR3 totals 17 residues. The CDR3 is CASSRASTRQGKDGYTF. In DNA, the CDR3 is TGTGCCAGCAGCCGCGCTAGCACCCGACAGGGGAAAGATGGCTACACCTTC.

V usage is TRBV7-9 and J usage is TRBJ1-4; D unresolved. Germline V lookup: CDR1 SEHNR, CDR2 FQNEAQ (reference sequence). This CDR3 is built from 15 residues. V lost 2 bases and J 1 base, leaving 8 bases between the germline ends. The CDR3 reads CASSLFGETNEKLFF. Here the CDR3 DNA reads TGTGCCAGCAGCTTATTCGGGGAAACTAATGAAAAACTGTTTTTT.

Only a few counts were recorded for this clonotype. The chain carries TRBV10-3 and TRBJ2-3; tentative D call: TRBD2 (5 bases). The CDR3 runs to 17 residues. The germline gives CDR1 ENHRY, CDR2 SYGVKD. V lost 2 bases, J lost 5 bases, and 20 bases lay in between. DNA of the CDR3: TGTGCCATCAGTGAGGATAATAGAGCACCGGGATTAGATACGCAGTATTTT. The encoded protein is CAISEDNRAPGLDTQYF.

This clonotype was picked up many times. The V and J genes are TRBV27 and TRBJ2-6; 7 bases align to TRBD1. From germline, CDR1 is MNHEY and CDR2 SMNVEV (reference sequence). J was trimmed by 3 bases and V by 5 bases; bases with no gene match: 13. The CDR3 loop spans 18 amino acids. CDR3 in DNA: TGTGCCAGCAGTAGCCCCGAGTTAGGGGGCGGTGGGGCCAACGTCCTGACTTTC. Protein product: CASSSPELGGGGANVLTF.

This chain uses TRBV7-2 with TRBJ2-1; 9 bases are shared with TRBD1. With 4 bases clipped from V and 7 bases from J, the junction kept 14 bases outside the gene matches. CDR1 is SGHTA, CDR2 FQGNSA, per germline. CDR3 length: 17 amino acids. The CDR3 loop reads CASSSLRLHGQGNEQFF. DNA of the CDR3: TGTGCCAGCAGCTCCCTGCGCTTACACGGACAGGGGAATGAGCAGTTCTTC.

The chain recombines TRBV29-1 with TRBJ1-1; 9 bases fit TRBD1. The CDR3 runs 12 residues. From germline, CDR1 is SQVTM and CDR2 ANQGSEA. J gave up 7 bases and V 7 bases, and 7 bases lay outside the gene matches. CDR3 DNA: TGCAGCGCCGGGACAGGGTTGATTGAAGCTTTCTTT. Translation gives CSAGTGLIEAFF.

This clonotype appeared many times. The CDR3 does not end in the conserved phenylalanine or tryptophan, so this is likely a read error. It is unclear where the CDR3 begins or ends on the DNA, so no DNA is shown, and the CDR3 is as TCRdb lists it. This chain links TRBV7-4 with TRBJ1-6; the D call in the table, TRBD1, was not verified against the DNA. Germline loops: CDR1 SGHVT, CDR2 SQSDAQ. The length of the CDR3 is 13 amino acids, counting both ends. The CDR3 loop reads CASSREFWERGII.

V is TRBV7-2 and J is TRBJ1-2, with D unclear. V lost 0 bases and J 0 bases, leaving 11 bases between the germline ends. The CDR3 is 16 amino acids. The V gene's germline CDR1 is SGHTA and CDR2 FQGNSA. The CDR3 protein is CASSLAKTGTNYGYTF. CDR3 DNA: TGTGCCAGCAGCTTAGCGAAGACGGGCACTAACTATGGCTACACCTTC.

This clonotype was seen many times. The rearrangement uses TRBV20-1 and TRBJ1-5; the D gene is possibly TRBD1 (5 bases). Trimming took 3 bases from V and 2 from J, leaving 20 bases between them. The CDR3 has 17 amino acids. From germline, CDR1 is DFQATT and CDR2 SNEGSKA (reference sequence). CDR3 in amino acids: CSASHRAGEARNQPQHF. The DNA of the CDR3 is TGCAGTGCTAGTCATCGGGCGGGGGAAGCTCGCAATCAGCCCCAGCATTTT.

This clonotype was observed many times. V usage is TRBV3-1 and J usage is TRBJ2-5; 7 nucleotides match TRBD1. The CDR3 loop spans 14 amino acids. Germline V CDR1 and CDR2: LGHDT, YNNKEL (reference sequence). V lost 5 bases, J lost 2 bases, and 5 bases stayed unmatched. The CDR3 protein is CASSLMTGQETQYF. CDR3 nucleotides: TGTGCCAGCAGCTTAATGACAGGGCAAGAGACCCAGTACTTC.

This clonotype was picked up many times. V and J are TRBV12-3 or TRBV12-4 and TRBJ1-1; D is undetermined. This CDR3 has 13 residues. Trimming took off 0 bases at V and 1 base at J, with 3 bases between the two ends. Here the CDR3 reads CASSLAQNTEAFF. CDR3 coding DNA: TGTGCCAGCAGTTTAGCACAGAACACTGAAGCTTTCTTT.

This clonotype was seen many times. The chain combines TRBV29-1 with TRBJ2-1, with D perhaps matching TRBD2 (5 bases). CDR3 length: 16 residues. Per the germline V gene, CDR1 is SQVTM and CDR2 is ANQGSEA. V lost 1 base and J 2 bases, leaving 15 bases between the germline ends. The chain's CDR3 is CSVEGGGGHPYNEQFF. For the CDR3, the DNA is TGCAGCGTTGAAGGCGGAGGAGGCCATCCCTACAATGAGCAGTTCTTC.

The table lists this clonotype with many counts. The chain has TRBV5-1 and TRBJ2-1; no firm D call. The germline CDR1 and CDR2 sequences are SGHRS and YFSETQ. The CDR3 covers 15 residues. Trimming removed 0 bases from V and 0 bases from J, with 7 bases in between. The CDR3: CASSLGGNSYNEQFF. The DNA of the CDR3 is TGCGCCAGCAGCTTGGGGGGAAACTCCTACAATGAGCAGTTCTTC.

This clonotype was picked up many times. This chain connects TRBV6-1 to TRBJ1-1; the D is unclear. Between the trimmed V and J ends, which lost 7 bases and 0 bases, there was a span of 9 bases. The CDR3 runs to 13 residues. Germline assignment: CDR1 MNHNS and CDR2 SASEGT. The CDR3 is CASNVQLNTEAFF. The CDR3 DNA sequence: TGTGCCAGCAACGTACAGCTGAACACTGAAGCTTTCTTT.

The V call is TRBV29-1, the J call TRBJ1-2, with D possibly being TRBD1 (6 bases). The V end lost 4 bases, the J end lost 3 bases, and 12 bases lay between the germline ends. From germline, CDR1 is SQVTM and CDR2 ANQGSEA. The CDR3 spans 13 residues. In DNA, the CDR3 is TGCAGCGTTGTAGGGGGGTTCGACTATGGCTACACCTTC. Amino acids: CSVVGGFDYGYTF. The entire variable domain, with the rest obtained from reference TRBV29-1 and TRBJ1-2, is as follows: SAVISQKPSRDICQRGTSLTIQCQVDSQVTMMFWYRQQPGQSLTLIATANQGSEATYESGFVIDKFPISRPNLTFSTLTVSNMSPEDSSIYLCSVVGGFDYGYTFGSGTRLTVV.